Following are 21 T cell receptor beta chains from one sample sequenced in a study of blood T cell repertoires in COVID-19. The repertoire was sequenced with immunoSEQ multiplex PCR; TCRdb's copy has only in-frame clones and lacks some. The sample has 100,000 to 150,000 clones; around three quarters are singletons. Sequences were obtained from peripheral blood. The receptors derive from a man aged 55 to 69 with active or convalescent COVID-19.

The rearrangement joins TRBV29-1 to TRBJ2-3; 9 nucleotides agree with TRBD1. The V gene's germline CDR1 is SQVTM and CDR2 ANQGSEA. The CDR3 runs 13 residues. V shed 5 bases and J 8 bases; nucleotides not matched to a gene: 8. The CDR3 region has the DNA TGCAGCGTTTCGGACAGGGGTACGGGTACGCAGTATTTT. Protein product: CSVSDRGTGTQYF.

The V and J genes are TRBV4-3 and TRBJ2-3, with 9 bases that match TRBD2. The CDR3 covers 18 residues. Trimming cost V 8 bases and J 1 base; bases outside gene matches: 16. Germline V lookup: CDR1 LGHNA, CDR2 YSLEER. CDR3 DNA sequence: TGCGCCAGCCCACGCCCGGACCAGACTAGCGGCTGCACAGATACGCAGTATTTT. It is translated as CASPRPDQTSGCTDTQYF.

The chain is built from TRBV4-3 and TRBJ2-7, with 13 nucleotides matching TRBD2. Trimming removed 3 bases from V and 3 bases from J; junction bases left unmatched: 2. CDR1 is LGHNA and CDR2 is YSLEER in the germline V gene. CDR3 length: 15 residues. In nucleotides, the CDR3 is TGCGCCAGCAGCCATGGGACTAGCGGGGTCTACGAGCAGTACTTC. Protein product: CASSHGTSGVYEQYF.

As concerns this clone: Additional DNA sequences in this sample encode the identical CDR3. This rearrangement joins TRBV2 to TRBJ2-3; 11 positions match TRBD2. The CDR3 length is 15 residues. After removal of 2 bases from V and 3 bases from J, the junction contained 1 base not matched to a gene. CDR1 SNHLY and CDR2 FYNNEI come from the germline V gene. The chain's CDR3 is CASSELAGGTDTQYF. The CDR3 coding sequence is TGTGCCAGCAGTGAACTAGCGGGGGGAACAGATACGCAGTATTTT.

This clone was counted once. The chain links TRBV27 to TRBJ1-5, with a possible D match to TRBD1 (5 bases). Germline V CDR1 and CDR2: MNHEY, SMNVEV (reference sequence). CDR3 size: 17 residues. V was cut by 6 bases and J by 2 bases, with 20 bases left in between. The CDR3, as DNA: TGTGCCAGCAGCCCCGAAGGGGTAGGTAGTGGCAATCAGCCCCAGCATTTT. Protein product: CASSPEGVGSGNQPQHF.

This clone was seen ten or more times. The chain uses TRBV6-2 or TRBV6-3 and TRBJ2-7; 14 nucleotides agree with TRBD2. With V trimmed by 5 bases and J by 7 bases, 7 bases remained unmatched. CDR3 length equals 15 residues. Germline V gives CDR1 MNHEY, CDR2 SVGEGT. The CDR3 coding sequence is TGTGCCAGCAGTCCGGGGACTAGCGGGAGTCGGGAGCAGTACTTC. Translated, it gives CASSPGTSGSREQYF.

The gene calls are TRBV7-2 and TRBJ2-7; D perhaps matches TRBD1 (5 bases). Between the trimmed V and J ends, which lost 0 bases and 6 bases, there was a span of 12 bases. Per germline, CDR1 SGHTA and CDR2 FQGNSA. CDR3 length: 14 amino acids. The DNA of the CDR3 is TGTGCCAGCAGCTTAGCTACAGGAATTGGCGAGCAGTACTTC. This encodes CASSLATGIGEQYF. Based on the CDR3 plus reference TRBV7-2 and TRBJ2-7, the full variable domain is GAGVSQSPSNKVTEKGKDVELRCDPISGHTALYWYRQSLGQGLEFLIYFQGNSAPDKSGLPSDRFSAERTGGSVSTLTIQRTQQEDSAVYLCASSLATGIGEQYFGPGTRLTVT.

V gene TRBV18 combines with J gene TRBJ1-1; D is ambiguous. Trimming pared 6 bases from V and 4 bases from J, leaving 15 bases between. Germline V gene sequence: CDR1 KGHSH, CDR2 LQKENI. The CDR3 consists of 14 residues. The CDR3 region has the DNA TGTGCCAGCTCTCCCAAGGAGTTGGTCACTGAAGCTTTCTTT. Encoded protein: CASSPKELVTEAFF.

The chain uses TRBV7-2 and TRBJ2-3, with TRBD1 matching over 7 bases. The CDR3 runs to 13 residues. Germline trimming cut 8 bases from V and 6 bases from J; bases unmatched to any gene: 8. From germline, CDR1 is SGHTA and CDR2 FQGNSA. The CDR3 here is CASGRGGADTQYF. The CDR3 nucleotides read TGTGCCAGCGGTAGAGGGGGCGCGGATACGCAGTATTTT. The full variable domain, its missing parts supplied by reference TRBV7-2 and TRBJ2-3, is GAGVSQSPSNKVTEKGKDVELRCDPISGHTALYWYRQSLGQGLEFLIYFQGNSAPDKSGLPSDRFSAERTGGSVSTLTIQRTQQEDSAVYLCASGRGGADTQYFGPGTRLTVL.

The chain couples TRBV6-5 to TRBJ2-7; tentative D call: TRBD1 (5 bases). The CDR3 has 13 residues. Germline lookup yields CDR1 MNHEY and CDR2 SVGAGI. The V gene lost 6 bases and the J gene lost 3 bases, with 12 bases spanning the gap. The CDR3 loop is CASSHRSNYEQYF. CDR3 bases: TGTGCCAGCAGCCACAGGTCTAACTACGAGCAGTACTTC.

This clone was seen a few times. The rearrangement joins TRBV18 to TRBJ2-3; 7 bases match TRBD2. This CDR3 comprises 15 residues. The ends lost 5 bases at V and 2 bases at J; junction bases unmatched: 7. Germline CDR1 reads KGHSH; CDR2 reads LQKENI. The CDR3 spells CASSATSRNTDTQYF. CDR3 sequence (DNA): TGTGCCAGCTCAGCGACTAGCCGAAACACAGATACGCAGTATTTT.

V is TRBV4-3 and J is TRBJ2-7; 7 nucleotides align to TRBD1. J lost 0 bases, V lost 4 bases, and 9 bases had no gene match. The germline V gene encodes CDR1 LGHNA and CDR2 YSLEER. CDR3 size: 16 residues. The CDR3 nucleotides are TGCGCCAGCAGCCCATTCCGACAGGGTTTCTCCTACGAGCAGTACTTC. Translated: CASSPFRQGFSYEQYF.

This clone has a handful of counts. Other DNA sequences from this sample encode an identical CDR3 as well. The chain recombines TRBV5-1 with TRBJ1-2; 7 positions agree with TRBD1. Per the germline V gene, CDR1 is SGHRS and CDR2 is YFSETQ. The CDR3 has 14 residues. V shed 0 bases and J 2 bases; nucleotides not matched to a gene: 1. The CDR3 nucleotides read TGCGCCAGCAGCTTGGAACAGGGGAACTATGGCTACACCTTC. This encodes CASSLEQGNYGYTF.

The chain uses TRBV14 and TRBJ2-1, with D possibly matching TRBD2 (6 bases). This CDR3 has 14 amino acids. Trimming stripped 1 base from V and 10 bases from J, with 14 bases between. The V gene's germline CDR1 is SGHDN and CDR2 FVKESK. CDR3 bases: TGTGCCAGCAGCCAAGCCCGAGGCGGGGTCGAGCAGTTCTTC. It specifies CASSQARGGVEQFF. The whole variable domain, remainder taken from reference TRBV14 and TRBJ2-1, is EAGVTQFPSHSVIEKGQTVTLRCDPISGHDNLYWYRRVMGKEIKFLLHFVKESKQDESGMPNNRFLAERTGGTYSTLKVQPAELEDSGVYFCASSQARGGVEQFFGPGTRLTVL.

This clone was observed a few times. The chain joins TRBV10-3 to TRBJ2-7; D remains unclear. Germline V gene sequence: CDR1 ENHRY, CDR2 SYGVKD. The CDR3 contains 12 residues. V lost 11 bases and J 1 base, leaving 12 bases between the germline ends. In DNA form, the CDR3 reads TGTGCCGTCCAGGTAGAGTCCTACGAGCAGTACTTC. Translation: CAVQVESYEQYF.

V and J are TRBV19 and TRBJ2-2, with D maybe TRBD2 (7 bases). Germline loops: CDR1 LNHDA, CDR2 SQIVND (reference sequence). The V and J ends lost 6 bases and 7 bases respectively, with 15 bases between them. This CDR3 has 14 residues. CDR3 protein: CASRGGEWSGELFF. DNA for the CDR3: TGTGCCAGTAGAGGGGGGGAGTGGAGCGGGGAGCTGTTTTTT.

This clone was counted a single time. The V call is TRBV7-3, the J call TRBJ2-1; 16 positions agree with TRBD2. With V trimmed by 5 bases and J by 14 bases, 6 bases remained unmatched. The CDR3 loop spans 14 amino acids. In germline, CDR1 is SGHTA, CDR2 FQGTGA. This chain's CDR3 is CASSRGLAGGSKFF. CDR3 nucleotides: TGTGCCAGCAGCCGGGGACTAGCGGGAGGGAGCAAGTTCTTC.

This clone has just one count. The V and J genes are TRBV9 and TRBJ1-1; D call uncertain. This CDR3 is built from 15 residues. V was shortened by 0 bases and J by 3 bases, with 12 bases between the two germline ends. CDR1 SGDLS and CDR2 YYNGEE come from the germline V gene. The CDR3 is CASSVDSNHYTEAFF. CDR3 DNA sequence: TGTGCCAGCAGCGTAGATAGCAACCACTACACTGAAGCTTTCTTT.

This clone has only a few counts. The CDR3 reads CASSLDGRVGQPQHF. DNA for the CDR3: TGTGCCAGCAGCTTGGATGGCAGGGTAGGGCAGCCCCAGCATTTT. This chain connects TRBV7-9 to TRBJ1-5, with TRBD1 as a possible D gene (5 bases). This CDR3 is 15 amino acids long. Between the trimmed V and J ends, which lost 3 bases and 7 bases, there was a span of 16 bases. From germline, CDR1 is SEHNR and CDR2 FQNEAQ (reference sequence).

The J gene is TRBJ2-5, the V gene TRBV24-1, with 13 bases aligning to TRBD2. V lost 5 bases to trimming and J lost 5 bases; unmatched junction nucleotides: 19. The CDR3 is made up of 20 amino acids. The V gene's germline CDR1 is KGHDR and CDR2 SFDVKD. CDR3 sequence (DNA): TGTGCCACCAGTGCCGGCCCCAGGCGCCGGACTAGCGGGAGTGATGAGACCCAGTACTTC. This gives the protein CATSAGPRRRTSGSDETQYF.

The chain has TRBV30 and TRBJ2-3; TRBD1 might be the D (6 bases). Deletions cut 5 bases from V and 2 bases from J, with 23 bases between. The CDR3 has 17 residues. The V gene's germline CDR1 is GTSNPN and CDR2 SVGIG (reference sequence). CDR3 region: CAWSPGHLESATDTQYF. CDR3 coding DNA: TGTGCCTGGTCCCCGGGACACTTAGAGTCGGCCACAGATACGCAGTATTTT.